This T cell receptor beta chain was captured by sequencing in a study of esophageal squamous cell carcinoma under preoperative chemotherapy. Broader study findings: Post-treatment tumor-infiltrating lymphocytes appeared partly derived from peripheral T cells migrating into the tumor.

Germline V gene data show CDR1 as MNHEY and CDR2 as SMNVEV (reference sequence). The CDR3 spans 14 residues. The ends were cut back, 5 bases at V and 7 bases at J, with 15 bases in the middle. Time point denoted: after preoperative PTX-NDP chemotherapy. This clonotype was recorded many times. The target antigen is unknown. TCRdb processed the PCR reads anew with MiXCR; each CDR3 protein has one entry. The table shows around 9,300 distinct CDR3 sequences, with over 40% occurring only once. The receptor was derived from a human donor with esophageal squamous cell carcinoma. The donor label of this sample is uncertain. The chain carries TRBV27 and TRBJ2-1; weak D call: TRBD2 (5 bases). Collection of the sample occurred from a patient given preoperative chemotherapy. The CDR3: CASSPLVFGNEQFF. CDR3 nucleotides: TGTGCCAGCAGTCCACTAGTATTCGGAAATGAGCAGTTCTTC.